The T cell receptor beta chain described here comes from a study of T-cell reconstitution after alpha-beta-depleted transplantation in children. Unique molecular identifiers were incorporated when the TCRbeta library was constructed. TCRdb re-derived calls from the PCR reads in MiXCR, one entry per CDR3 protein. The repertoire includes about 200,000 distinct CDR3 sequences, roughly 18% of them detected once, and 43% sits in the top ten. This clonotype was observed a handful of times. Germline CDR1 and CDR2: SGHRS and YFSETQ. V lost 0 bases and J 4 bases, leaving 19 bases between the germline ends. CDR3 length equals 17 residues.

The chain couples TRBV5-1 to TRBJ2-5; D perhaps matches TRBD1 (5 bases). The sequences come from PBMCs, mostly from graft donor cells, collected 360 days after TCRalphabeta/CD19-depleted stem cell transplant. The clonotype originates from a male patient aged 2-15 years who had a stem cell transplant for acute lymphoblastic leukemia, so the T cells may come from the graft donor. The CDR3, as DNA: TGCGCCAGCAGCTTGGCCCTGGACACGGCAGGGCGAGAGACCCAGTACTTC. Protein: CASSLALDTAGRETQYF.